The 18 T cell receptor beta chains below all came from one sample that was sequenced in a study of Tregs in tolerant kidney transplant recipients. Assay: immunoSEQ multiplex PCR; the TCRdb copy retains only in-frame clones and omits some. The ten most abundant clones cover 13% to 15% of a sample with about 30,000 clones. The source was CD8+ T cells from blood, collected before the transplant. The receptor set was obtained from a human donor who received a combined kidney and bone marrow transplant.

Worth noting for this clone: The CDR3 end lies 3 residues beyond the end of the read and is filled in from the germline J gene. The V and J genes are TRBV19 and TRBJ2-7, with 7 bases identical to TRBD1. The CDR3 runs to 14 residues. The V segment lost 5 bases and the J segment 2 bases; nucleotides outside the gene matches: 6. Germline V CDR1 and CDR2: LNHDA, SQIVND (reference sequence). CDR3 sequence reads: CASSATGVAYEQYF. CDR3 DNA, as far as it was read: TGTGCCAGTAGTGCCACAGGGGTGGCCTACGAG.

Regarding this clone: The read ends 3 residues early relative to the CDR3; the germline J gene fills the gap. The chain links TRBV19 to TRBJ1-2, with TRBD1 as a possible D gene (5 bases). This CDR3 is 14 amino acids long. V was trimmed by 3 bases and J by 5 bases, leaving 13 bases between them. The V gene's germline CDR1 is LNHDA and CDR2 SQIVND (reference sequence). The CDR3 reads CASSIGGAGYGYTF. Incomplete CDR3 DNA: TGTGCCAGTAGTATTGGAGGGGCTGGTTATGGC.

The covered CDR3 bases are TGCAGTGCTAGAGATAGCCGGACTAGCAGCGACAATGAG. It encodes CSARDSRTSSDNE. The whole CDR3 protein reads CSARDSRTSSDNEQFF. The V call is TRBV20-1, the J call TRBJ2-1; 8 bases map to TRBD2. From the germline J gene comes the end of the CDR3, since the read stops 3 residues before it. Germline loops: CDR1 DFQATT, CDR2 SNEGSKA (reference sequence). J was trimmed by 5 bases and V by 0 bases; bases with no gene match: 9. This CDR3 spans 16 amino acids.

The DNA read from the CDR3 is TGTGCCAGCAGCCCAGAGGCAGGGTGGTACGAG. Amino acid sequence: CASSPEAGWYE. The complete CDR3 protein is CASSPEAGWYEQYF. This rearrangement joins TRBV7-6 to TRBJ2-7; D might be TRBD1 (5 bases). The read terminates 3 residues before the CDR3 end, so the remaining end is supplied by the germline J gene. Per germline, CDR1 SGHVS and CDR2 FNYEAQ. This CDR3 has 14 amino acids. V lost 5 bases and J lost 4, with 15 bases in between. Complete variable domain (other parts from reference TRBV7-6 and TRBJ2-7): GAGVSQSPRYKVTKRGQDVALRCDPISGHVSLYWYRQALGQGPEFLTYFNYEAQQDKSGLPNDRFSAERPEGSISTLTIQRTEQRDSAMYRCASSPEAGWYEQYFGPGTRLTVT.

Regarding this clone: The read terminates 3 residues before the CDR3 end, so the remaining end is supplied by the germline J gene. This chain joins TRBV6-1 and TRBJ1-4, with a tentative D call TRBD1 (6 bases). Per germline, CDR1 MNHNS and CDR2 SASEGT. This CDR3 is built from 15 residues. V was pared by 1 base and J by 6 bases, with 12 bases between. The CDR3 region is CASSEDRTVYEKLFF. CDR3 DNA (partial): TGTGCCAGCAGTGAAGATAGGACAGTCTATGAAAAA.

Remarks on this clone: The read ends 3 residues early relative to the CDR3; the germline J gene fills the gap. The chain combines TRBV19 with TRBJ1-5; 12 bases map to TRBD1. J was trimmed by 7 bases and V by 5 bases; bases with no gene match: 6. Per germline, CDR1 LNHDA and CDR2 SQIVND (reference sequence). The CDR3 is 15 amino acids. The CDR3 reads CASSGTGGDWQPQHF. The sequenced CDR3 bases are TGTGCCAGTAGTGGGACAGGGGGCGATTGGCAGCCC. Full variable domain (missing parts from reference TRBV19 and TRBJ1-5): DGGITQSPKYLFRKEGQNVTLSCEQNLNHDAMYWYRQDPGQGLRLIYYSQIVNDFQKGDIAEGYSVSREKKESFPLTVTSAQKNPTAFYLCASSGTGGDWQPQHFGDGTRLSIL.

A note on this clone: The read stops 3 residues short of the end of the CDR3; the missing end is completed from the germline J gene. The chain links TRBV19 to TRBJ2-4; TRBD1 matches at 10 bases. The length of the CDR3 is 15 residues. The V and J ends lost 3 bases and 1 base, in that order; junction bases with no gene match: 0. Germline-derived CDR1 and CDR2 are LNHDA and SQIVND (reference sequence). CDR3: CASSMGQGAKNIQYF. The CDR3 DNA, read in part, is TGTGCCAGTAGTATGGGACAGGGGGCCAAAAACATT.

Notes on this clone: The DNA ends 3 residues before the CDR3 does, and the rest of the CDR3 is filled in from the germline J gene. The V and J genes are TRBV6-1 and TRBJ2-1; 12 bases match TRBD2. CDR3 length: 15 amino acids. Germline V CDR1 and CDR2: MNHNS, SASEGT. The V gene end was trimmed by 3 bases and the J gene end by 7 bases; junction bases not matched to a gene: 4. CDR3 sequence: CASSETSGSKNEQFF. The DNA read from the CDR3 is TGTGCCAGCAGTGAGACTAGCGGGAGTAAGAATGAG.

Worth noting for this clone: The read comes to an end 3 residues before the CDR3 does, leaving the germline J gene to fill in the end. V usage is TRBV20-1 and J usage is TRBJ2-5; TRBD2 agrees at 12 bases. From germline, CDR1 is DFQATT and CDR2 SNEGSKA (reference sequence). The CDR3 sequence is 18 residues long. V lost 0 bases, J lost 5 bases, and 13 bases stayed unmatched. The CDR3 sequence is CSARDRMTSGSKWETQYF. The covered CDR3 bases are TGCAGTGCTAGAGATAGGATGACTAGCGGGAGTAAGTGGGAGACC.

For this clone: The read stops 3 residues short of the end of the CDR3; the missing end is completed from the germline J gene. This chain links TRBV20-1 with TRBJ1-2, with a weak D call TRBD1 (6 bases). The CDR3 has 16 residues. Germline V gene lookup returns CDR1 DFQATT and CDR2 SNEGSKA (reference sequence). Between the trimmed V and J ends, which lost 3 bases and 2 bases, there was a span of 19 bases. CDR3 bases read: TGCAGTGCTAGGGGAGGGGGGGGGACACCAAACTATGGC. Residues: CSARGGGGTPNYG. In full, the CDR3 is CSARGGGGTPNYGYTF.

Concerning this clone: The CDR3 end falls 3 residues outside the read, so it is completed with the germline J gene. The chain couples TRBV11-2 to TRBJ2-7, with 11 bases matching TRBD2. The CDR3 sequence is 15 residues long. Germline CDR1 reads SGHAT; CDR2 reads FQNNGV. The V segment lost 5 bases and the J segment 3 bases; nucleotides outside the gene matches: 6. Partial CDR3 DNA: TGTGCCAGCAGCGACCTAGCGGGAGGTGTCTACGAG. Residues: CASSDLAGGVYE. The whole CDR3 sequence is CASSDLAGGVYEQYF.

Remarks on this clone: The CDR3 goes on 3 residues after the read ends, and that part is filled in from the germline J gene. V is TRBV19 and J is TRBJ1-5, with no clear D. Germline V gene lookup returns CDR1 LNHDA and CDR2 SQIVND (reference sequence). The CDR3 sequence is 15 residues long. V lost 1 base and J 0 bases, leaving 7 bases between the germline ends. The CDR3 loop reads CASSIGFGSNQPQHF. The part of the CDR3 DNA that was read is TGTGCCAGTAGTATAGGGTTCGGTAGCAATCAGCCC.

Note on this clone: Sequencing ends 3 residues short of the CDR3 end; the germline J gene provides the rest. J is TRBJ1-1 and V is TRBV2, with a weak D call TRBD1 (5 bases). CDR3 size: 16 residues. Germline lookup yields CDR1 SNHLY and CDR2 FYNNEI. V gave up 8 bases and J gave up 1 base, with 20 bases separating them. The CDR3 protein is CASDVTKATGNTEAFF. Incomplete CDR3 DNA: TGTGCCAGCGACGTTACAAAAGCTACAGGGAACACTGAA.

Comments on this clone: The sequence runs out 3 residues before the end of the CDR3; the remainder is reconstructed from the germline J gene. The chain has TRBV20-1 and TRBJ2-1; 9 positions agree with TRBD2. CDR3 size: 11 residues. Germline trimming cut 6 bases from V and 8 bases from J; bases unmatched to any gene: 2. Germline V gene lookup returns CDR1 DFQATT and CDR2 SNEGSKA (reference sequence). Incomplete CDR3 DNA: TGCAGTGCAAGACTAGCGGATGAG. As protein: CSARLADE. The whole CDR3 protein is CSARLADEQFF.

Incomplete CDR3 DNA: TGTGCCAGTAGTATAGGGCAGGGTTCGCCC. Translating gives CASSIGQGSP. The full CDR3 reads CASSIGQGSPQHF. The chain carries TRBV19 and TRBJ1-5, with TRBD1 as a possible D gene (5 bases). The CDR3 end is not reached by the read, which stops 3 residues before it; the germline J gene fills it in. CDR3 length: 13 residues. V was shortened by 1 base and J by 9 bases, with 10 bases between the two germline ends. Looked up from germline, CDR1 is LNHDA and CDR2 is SQIVND (reference sequence).

Regarding this clone: The CDR3 goes on 3 residues after the read ends, and that part is filled in from the germline J gene. V gene TRBV5-6 combines with J gene TRBJ2-7; tentatively, D is TRBD1 (6 bases). The germline V gene has CDR1 SGHDT and CDR2 YYEEEE. Deletions cut 7 bases from V and 2 bases from J, with 16 bases between. The length of the CDR3 is 14 residues. The CDR3 protein is CASSDSVDPYEQYF. Incomplete CDR3 DNA: TGTGCCAGCTCGGACAGCGTGGATCCCTACGAG.

A remark on this clone: The CDR3 end lies 3 residues beyond the end of the read and is filled in from the germline J gene. This chain joins TRBV29-1 and TRBJ2-7; TRBD1 matches 10 bases. Unmatched junction bases numbered 5, after V lost 5 bases and J lost 4 bases. Germline lookup yields CDR1 SQVTM and CDR2 ANQGSEA. The CDR3 covers 13 residues. The part of the CDR3 DNA that was read is TGCAGCGTTCGGGGACAGGGGATTTACGAG. This encodes CSVRGQGIYE. Given in full, the CDR3 is CSVRGQGIYEQYF.

Frequency places this clone as medium-sized (0.01 to 0.1%). One end of the junction varies from germline; a read error may be responsible. The read ends 3 residues before the CDR3 terminus; that terminus is restored from the germline J gene. J is TRBJ2-3 and V is TRBV4-2; D call uncertain. Germline V CDR1 and CDR2: LGHNA, YNFKEQ. CDR3 length: 17 amino acids. CDR3 sequence reads: CASSLTTRPSSTDTQYF. Partial CDR3 DNA: TGCGCCAGCAGCCTTACCACGAGGCCTTCTAGCACAGATACG.